Listed here are 23 T cell receptor beta chains from one sample, sequenced in a study of spatial heterogeneity in lung cancer. General study points: Expanded intratumoral alpha and beta TCR counts tracked tumor mutation counts.

TCRdb recomputed calls from the 5' RACE reads with MiXCR, one row per CDR3 protein. This table has 20,000 to 30,000 distinct CDR3 sequences, roughly 10% appearing once. What these receptors recognize is not known. Documented time point: sample taken at primary tumor resection. This material consisted of lung tumor tissue, taken at surgery. All receptors come from a male donor with early-stage non-small cell lung cancer.

Many counts were recorded for this clonotype. The chain couples TRBV28 to TRBJ1-5, with TRBD1 matching over 9 bases. The CDR3 is 14 residues long. Germline V gene data show CDR1 as MDHEN and CDR2 as SYDVKM. Trimming took 3 bases from V and 6 from J; bases not matched to a gene: 3. The DNA of the CDR3 is TGTGCCAGCAGTTTGGGGACAGGGTTTCAGCCCCAGCATTTT. This encodes CASSLGTGFQPQHF.

In its sample, this clonotype was seen many times. This sequence joins TRBV27 and TRBJ1-1; D is unresolved. CDR3 length equals 13 residues. Trimming pared 4 bases from V and 2 bases from J, leaving 8 bases between. CDR1 MNHEY and CDR2 SMNVEV come from the germline V gene (reference sequence). In DNA form, the CDR3 reads TGTGCCAGCAGTTACGGCGCCAACACTGAAGCTTTCTTT. Protein product: CASSYGANTEAFF.

Of note for this clonotype: This may be a read error, as it is one base from a much larger clone. The CDR3 does not close with the conserved phenylalanine or tryptophan, likely indicating a read error. The chain has TRBV7-6 and TRBJ2-5; 11 bases line up with TRBD2. The junction had 11 bases not matched to a gene; V was cut back by 6 bases and J by 2 bases. The CDR3 runs 17 residues. CDR1 is SGHVS, CDR2 FNYEAQ, per germline. CDR3 residues: CASSSLAWTSGQETQYL. The CDR3, as DNA: TGTGCCAGCAGTTCACTCGCCTGGACTAGCGGGCAAGAGACCCAGTACCTC.

V usage is TRBV5-1 and J usage is TRBJ1-2; the D is unclear. Trimming left V 4 bases short and J 5 bases short, with 9 bases between. CDR3 length equals 12 residues. Germline lookup yields CDR1 SGHRS and CDR2 YFSETQ. The CDR3 DNA follows: TGCGCCAGCAGCCAAGGTCCGTATGGCTACACCTTC. Its translation is CASSQGPYGYTF.

This clonotype was seen ten or more times. This sequence joins TRBV5-1 and TRBJ1-3; D not resolved. The germline gives CDR1 SGHRS, CDR2 YFSETQ. The CDR3 runs to 15 residues. Trimming removed 1 base at V and 4 bases at J, with 12 bases between. The CDR3 here is CASSLPRTEGNTIYF. Written as DNA, the CDR3 is TGCGCCAGCAGCTTGCCCCGGACGGAAGGAAACACCATATATTTT.

This clonotype was observed at least ten times. The chain links TRBV24-1 to TRBJ2-1; 7 nucleotides line up with TRBD1. Trimming removed 4 bases from V and 7 bases from J; junction bases left unmatched: 9. Germline CDR1 KGHDR, CDR2 SFDVKD. This CDR3 comprises 15 residues. For the CDR3, the DNA is TGTGCCACCAGTGACCCAGGGGGTTTACGTAATGAGCAGTTCTTC. Its translation: CATSDPGGLRNEQFF.

Ten or more counts support this clonotype. This chain uses TRBV18 with TRBJ2-7; D is undetermined. The CDR3 contains 14 residues. Per germline, CDR1 KGHSH and CDR2 LQKENI. Trimming shortened V by 0 bases and J by 3 bases, and 9 bases separated the two germline ends. This chain's CDR3 is CASSPPAGFYEQYF. The DNA for the CDR3 is TGTGCCAGCTCACCACCGGCAGGCTTCTACGAGCAGTACTTC.

The CDR3 loop reads CASSPGDTDTQYF. CDR3 nucleotide sequence: TGTGCCAGCTCACCTGGGGACACAGATACGCAGTATTTT. This chain connects TRBV18 to TRBJ2-3; no reliable D call. Germline V gene lookup returns CDR1 KGHSH and CDR2 LQKENI. This CDR3 contains 13 residues. V gave up 3 bases and J gave up 2 bases, with 6 bases separating them.

This clonotype has a count of ten or more. The CDR3 nucleotides read TGTGCCAGTGTGGGCCAGGCGAACACCGGGGAGCTGTTTTTT. This encodes CASVGQANTGELFF. This chain links TRBV6-1 with TRBJ2-2; D is undetermined. Germline lookup yields CDR1 MNHNS and CDR2 SASEGT. V lost 9 bases, J lost 0 bases, and 11 bases lay in between. CDR3 length: 14 amino acids.

This rearrangement joins TRBV30 to TRBJ1-4; D may be TRBD1 (5 bases). This CDR3 is built from 15 residues. Germline CDR1 reads GTSNPN; CDR2 reads SVGIG (reference sequence). The V gene lost 4 bases and the J gene lost 3 bases, with 15 bases spanning the gap. CDR3 loop: CAWNMLGEANEKLFF. The CDR3 DNA reads TGTGCCTGGAACATGCTGGGGGAAGCTAATGAAAAACTGTTTTTT.

This clonotype was counted many times. This chain links TRBV29-1 with TRBJ1-3; D is uncertain. Per germline, CDR1 SQVTM and CDR2 ANQGSEA. The CDR3 totals 13 residues. Deletions cut 7 bases from V and 3 bases from J, with 13 bases between. The CDR3: CSAERQDGNTIYF. CDR3 coding DNA: TGCAGCGCGGAGAGGCAAGATGGAAACACCATATATTTT. The complete variable domain, with remaining parts taken from reference TRBV29-1 and TRBJ1-3, reads SAVISQKPSRDICQRGTSLTIQCQVDSQVTMMFWYRQQPGQSLTLIATANQGSEATYESGFVIDKFPISRPNLTFSTLTVSNMSPEDSSIYLCSAERQDGNTIYFGEGSWLTVV.

The chain uses TRBV7-8 and TRBJ2-5; TRBD2 matches at 12 bases. The CDR3 totals 17 residues. Per germline, CDR1 SGHVS and CDR2 FQNEAQ. The V segment lost 4 bases and the J segment 4 bases; nucleotides outside the gene matches: 10. CDR3 loop: CASSSRRLAGARETQYF. CDR3 sequence (DNA): TGTGCCAGCAGCTCCCGAAGACTAGCGGGAGCACGAGAGACCCAGTACTTC.

By share, this clonotype counts as medium-sized (0.01 to 0.1%). The rearrangement links TRBV28 to TRBJ2-5; D may correspond to TRBD1 or TRBD2 (5 bases each). The CDR3 totals 14 residues. The ends were cut back, 5 bases at V and 0 bases at J, with 10 bases in the middle. Germline V gene sequence: CDR1 MDHEN, CDR2 SYDVKM. CDR3 residues: CASSGTYDQETQYF. The CDR3 DNA reads TGTGCCAGCAGTGGGACCTATGACCAAGAGACCCAGTACTTC.

This clonotype was observed many times. The gene calls are TRBV7-9 and TRBJ2-3; 11 bases line up with TRBD2. CDR3 length: 15 amino acids. The V gene end was trimmed by 1 base and the J gene end by 6 bases; junction bases not matched to a gene: 3. Germline V CDR1 and CDR2: SEHNR, FQNEAQ (reference sequence). The CDR3 sequence is CASSLVAGGPDTQYF. In nucleotides, the CDR3 is TGTGCCAGCAGCTTAGTAGCGGGAGGGCCGGATACGCAGTATTTT.

Many counts were recorded for this clonotype. The chain carries TRBV21-1 and TRBJ1-1; no check of the table's D call, TRBD1, against the DNA was made. TRBV21-1 is reported as a pseudogene. The CDR3 spans 15 residues. CDR3 amino acids: CASSKGCRGNTEAFF. CDR3 nucleotides: TGTGCCAGCAGCAAAGGTTGCAGGGGTAACACTGAAGCTTTCTTT.

This clonotype came up many times. The chain carries TRBV6-5 and TRBJ1-1; D call uncertain. Per the germline V gene, CDR1 is MNHEY and CDR2 is SVGAGI. V was clipped by 0 bases and J by 1 base, with 3 bases between them. The CDR3 totals 13 residues. The chain's CDR3 is CASSYSKNTEAFF. The DNA of the CDR3 is TGTGCCAGCAGTTACTCCAAGAACACTGAAGCTTTCTTT.

The chain combines TRBV5-5 with TRBJ2-7; D gene unclear. Trimming cost V 2 bases and J 3 bases, with 12 bases left between them. This CDR3 has 14 residues. From germline, CDR1 is SGHKS and CDR2 YYEKEE (reference sequence). CDR3 in amino acids: CASSFIQDHYEQYF. The CDR3, as DNA: TGTGCCAGCAGCTTTATTCAGGACCACTACGAGCAGTACTTC.

J is TRBJ2-1 and V is TRBV20-1; possibly TRBD1 for D (6 bases). V lost 1 base and J 3 bases, leaving 13 bases between the germline ends. This CDR3 comprises 15 residues. Germline V gene lookup returns CDR1 DFQATT and CDR2 SNEGSKA (reference sequence). CDR3 coding DNA: TGCAGTGCTAGAGTACCAGGGACATTCTACAATGAGCAGTTCTTC. Translating gives CSARVPGTFYNEQFF.

By its share, this clonotype is large (0.1 to 1%). The chain couples TRBV6-2 or TRBV6-3 to TRBJ1-5; possibly TRBD1 for D (6 bases). This CDR3 spans 15 amino acids. V was cut by 5 bases and J by 4 bases, with 15 bases left in between. From germline, CDR1 is MNHEY and CDR2 SVGEGT. The CDR3 DNA reads TGTGCCAGCAGTCGCGGTGGGACACCGAATCAGCCCCAGCATTTT. Its translation: CASSRGGTPNQPQHF.

This clonotype showed up many times. V usage is TRBV5-1 and J usage is TRBJ1-5; 7 bases map to TRBD1. Losses at the gene ends were 2 bases for V and 0 bases for J; bases not matched to a gene: 5. Per the germline V gene, CDR1 is SGHRS and CDR2 is YFSETQ. The CDR3 totals 16 residues. The CDR3 nucleotides read TGCGCCAGCAGCTTAACAGGGGACCTTAGCAATCAGCCCCAGCATTTT. This codes for CASSLTGDLSNQPQHF.

There are a few counts of this clonotype. The CDR3 DNA is TGTGCCAGCAGTGTTGGAAGGGGCGGCGAAAAACTGTTTTTT. Translating gives CASSVGRGGEKLFF. The chain couples TRBV6-1 to TRBJ1-4, with TRBD1 as a possible D gene (5 bases). CDR3 length: 14 residues. V was shortened by 4 bases and J by 8 bases, with 14 bases between the two germline ends. The germline V gene has CDR1 MNHNS and CDR2 SASEGT.

This clonotype has ten or more counts. V usage is TRBV12-3 or TRBV12-4 and J usage is TRBJ2-5; D remains ambiguous. The V and J ends lost 5 bases and 2 bases respectively, with 21 bases between them. CDR3 size: 17 residues. The CDR3 nucleotides are TGTGCCAGCAGTCCGCTGGCCTCGGTGGGGTTTCAAGAGACCCAGTACTTC. Its translation: CASSPLASVGFQETQYF.

This clonotype appeared a few times. The V and J genes are TRBV6-1 and TRBJ2-5; D uncertain. Per germline, CDR1 MNHNS and CDR2 SASEGT. This CDR3 is built from 14 residues. The V gene lost 7 bases and the J gene lost 5 bases, with 17 bases spanning the gap. CDR3 in DNA: TGTGCCAGCATGGGCACAGATCATGGGGAGACCCAGTACTTC. This translates into CASMGTDHGETQYF.